This T cell receptor beta chain was retrieved from a study of beta chain features in type 1 diabetes. About this clone: The antigen is unknown.

cDNA synthesis used the whole RNA isolate, giving expressed TCRB sequences. Profiled with immunoSEQ multiplex PCR; TCRdb holds only in-frame clones, not every one. The sample yields 150,000 to 200,000 clones, roughly 9% seen once. Whole-study findings and limits: Type 1 diabetes patients had moderately but significantly shorter TCRB CDR3s in all four CD4+ subsets. cDNA-based reads could over-represent cells with high TCR expression.

Averaging approximately 0.11 L, one heparinised blood draw was given by each donor. Germline loops: CDR1 SNHLY, CDR2 FYNNEI. V was shortened by 7 bases and J by 3 bases, with 13 bases between the two germline ends. The CDR3 has 13 residues. This receptor was obtained from a woman in her twenties or thirties with type 1 diabetes. The V and J genes are TRBV2 and TRBJ2-7; D unresolved. Material: central memory CD4+ T cells from blood. CDR3 DNA sequence: TGTGCCAGCACAGGATTGGATCTCTACGAGCAGTACTTC. It specifies CASTGLDLYEQYF.